These T cell receptor beta chains were read from a single sample in a study of blood T cells in healthy people across ages. MiXCR was run by TCRdb on the 5' RACE reads, yielding one entry per CDR3 protein. The sample has 790,000 or so distinct CDR3 sequences, 46% seen once. Material for sequencing was blood. The origin of the receptors is a man older than 75 in good health. CDR3s include the opening cysteine and the closing phenylalanine or tryptophan. D genes are given only for firm matches. Clone sizes are given selectively: once, few, many, or a class where the clone is expanded.

j_call clone_size d_call v_call cdr3_nt cdr3_aa
TRBJ1-2 . . TRBV10-3 TGTGCCATCAGTGAGGAGTGGGTCGATGGCTACACCTTC CAISEEWVDGYTF
TRBJ2-4 few TRBD2 TRBV12-3/TRBV12-4 TGTGCCAGCAGTTTATCCGGGAGGGCCAAAAACATTCAGTACTTC CASSLSGRAKNIQYF
TRBJ2-1 many . TRBV6-1 TGTGCCAGCAGTGAAGATCTAGCCGGGTACAATGAGCAGTTCTTC CASSEDLAGYNEQFF
TRBJ2-1 few TRBD1 TRBV28 TGTGCCACAACACGGACAGGGGGCATCTATGGCCTTGAGCAGTTCTTC CATTRTGGIYGLEQFF
TRBJ1-1 few TRBD1 TRBV9 TGTGCCAGCAGCGTAGATGTCAGGGGGACTGAAGCTTTCTTT CASSVDVRGTEAFF
TRBJ1-5 . TRBD1 TRBV12-3/TRBV12-4 TGTGCCAGCAGTCCTACAGGGGAAGGACAGCCCCAGCATTTT CASSPTGEGQPQHF
TRBJ2-7 many TRBD2 TRBV20-1 TGCAGTGCCAAGGCTAGCGGGATTACCTACGAGCAGTACTTC CSAKASGITYEQYF
TRBJ2-5 . . TRBV19 TGTGCCAGTAGTGGGGGAGGCGCAGAGACCCAGTACTTC CASSGGGAETQYF
TRBJ1-1 . . TRBV24-1 TGTGCCACCAGTACAGGGCGACACACTGAAGCTTTCTTT CATSTGRHTEAFF
TRBJ2-7 few . TRBV6-2/TRBV6-3 TGTGCCAGCAGCCCCGGGCCAGCGGACTACGAGCAGTACTTC CASSPGPADYEQYF
TRBJ2-1 . TRBD2 TRBV18 TGTGCCAGCTCATGGCGGGAGTCCCACAATGAGCAGTTCTTC CASSWRESHNEQFF
TRBJ2-4 . . TRBV20-1 TGCAGTGCTAGAGTGGACCCGAACATTCAGTACTTC CSARVDPNIQYF
TRBJ2-3 many . TRBV5-1 TGCGCCAGCAGCTTGGACCCGGGGACAGATACGCAGTATTTT CASSLDPGTDTQYF
TRBJ2-5 many TRBD1 TRBV20-1 TGCAGTGCTAGCCCGGGACAGGGTTTGCAAGAGACCCAGTACTTC CSASPGQGLQETQYF
TRBJ2-3 few . TRBV20-1 TGCAGTGCCCCAGAGGGGGGGAGGACAGATACGCAGTATTTT CSAPEGGRTDTQYF
TRBJ1-2 . . TRBV4-2 TGTGCCAGCAGTGAACCGGGTCGCTATGGCTACACCTTC CASSEPGRYGYTF
TRBJ2-3 . . TRBV4-3 TGCGCCAGCAGCCAAGTTTTAGGGCCGGCAGATACGCAGTATTTT CASSQVLGPADTQYF
TRBJ2-1 . . TRBV27 TGTGCCAGCAGTCTATCCTGGGGGGCAGACAATGAGCAGTTCTTC CASSLSWGADNEQFF
TRBJ2-7 . . TRBV7-9 TGTGCCAGCAGCTCGACAGCCCAAAGGGGATACGAGCAGTACTTC CASSSTAQRGYEQYF
TRBJ2-5 few . TRBV29-1 TGCAGCGTTGGACACGGACAAGAGACCCAGTACTTC CSVGHGQETQYF
TRBJ2-3 . . TRBV6-4 TGTGCCAGCTCTACAAACGGGGCAAGCACAGATACGCAGTATTTT CASSTNGASTDTQYF
TRBJ2-7 few . TRBV18 TGTGCCAGCTCCCGAGAACATGGATACGAGCAGTACTTC CASSREHGYEQYF
TRBJ2-6 few . TRBV6-5 TGTGCCAGCAGTTATGTTTCCTCTGGGGCCAACGTCCTGACTTTC CASSYVSSGANVLTF
TRBJ2-7 . TRBD2 TRBV7-2 TGTGCCAGCAGCTTAGAAAGGACTAGCGGTACCTACGAGCAGTACTTC CASSLERTSGTYEQYF
TRBJ2-3 few TRBD2 TRBV7-7 TGTGCCAGCACCCTGGGGGGGAGTGGAGATACGCAGTATTTT CASTLGGSGDTQYF
TRBJ1-1 . . TRBV12-3/TRBV12-4 TGTGCCAGCAGTTTAGGGCAGGGCACACTCGTAACGACTGAAGCTTTCTTT CASSLGQGTLVTTEAFF
TRBJ2-1 . TRBD2 TRBV12-3/TRBV12-4 TGTGCCAGCAGACGGGGCGGGAGCGGCGGTCTCAATGAGCAGTTCTTC CASRRGGSGGLNEQFF
TRBJ2-7 . . TRBV29-1 TGCAGCGTGAAAGCCGGGACCTCGGGCGAGCAGTACTTC CSVKAGTSGEQYF
TRBJ2-1 . . TRBV20-1 TGCAGTGCCTACCGGTTATACAATGAGCAGTTCTTC CSAYRLYNEQFF
TRBJ2-1 many . TRBV29-1 TGCAGCGTTGGGCAAGCGGCGGGAGAGCAGTTCTTC CSVGQAAGEQFF
TRBJ2-3 . TRBD2 TRBV28 TGTGCCAGCATTTCGGGAGGGCCCCCCACAGATACGCAGTATTTT CASISGGPPTDTQYF
TRBJ1-2 few . TRBV12-3/TRBV12-4 TGTGCCAGCAGTCCCGGTGCGCGAGAGAGTTATGGCTACACCTTC CASSPGARESYGYTF
TRBJ2-7 . . TRBV7-2 TGTGCCAGCAGCTTAATAACCTCCTACGGGCAGTACTTC CASSLITSYGQYF
TRBJ1-2 many . TRBV10-3 TGTGCCATCAGTGACCGGGGCATGAGGGGCTACACCTTC CAISDRGMRGYTF
TRBJ2-5 once . TRBV29-1 TGCAGCGTTGCTCGGTCGGAACAAGAGACCCAGTACTTC CSVARSEQETQYF
TRBJ1-1 . . TRBV9 TGTGCCAGCAGCGTATCGCAGTTGAACACTGAAGCTTTCTTT CASSVSQLNTEAFF
TRBJ1-6 . . TRBV5-1 TGCGCCAGCAGCTTGACCCCTGGAGACTCACCCCTCCACTTT CASSLTPGDSPLHF
TRBJ2-1 . . TRBV12-3/TRBV12-4 TGTGCCGGCACAGGCCTTCTGGGGAATGAGCAGTTCTTC CAGTGLLGNEQFF
TRBJ2-7 few TRBD2 TRBV30 TGTGCCTGGAGGAGCGGGAGGACGTCCTACGAGCAGTACTTC CAWRSGRTSYEQYF
TRBJ2-5 many . TRBV20-1 TGCAGTGCCCTCAGCGGGTATCAAGAGACCCAGTACTTC CSALSGYQETQYF
TRBJ2-4 once . TRBV3-1 TGTGCCAGCAGCCAGAGAACCGACAGGCAGGCCAAAAACATTCAGTACTTC CASSQRTDRQAKNIQYF
TRBJ2-3 few TRBD2 TRBV20-1 TGCAGTGCTACGGGACTAGCGGGAGGATTCGCAGATACGCAGTATTTT CSATGLAGGFADTQYF
TRBJ2-1 few . TRBV20-1 TGCAGTGCTAGAGGTGGTCAGGGGAGCTCCTACAATGAGCAGTTCTTC CSARGGQGSSYNEQFF
TRBJ2-1 few . TRBV20-1 TGCAGTGCTAGAGATAGGCGGGGAGGAGGACGGGAGCAGTTCTTC CSARDRRGGGREQFF
TRBJ2-1 few . TRBV28 TGTGCCAGCAGAAGAAGAAGTGAGCAGTTCTTC CASRRRSEQFF
TRBJ2-3 few . TRBV20-1 TGCAGTGCTAGAGAAGGGCTGACCACAGATACGCAGTATTTT CSAREGLTTDTQYF
TRBJ2-1 few . TRBV20-1 TGCAGTGTTCAGCCTGGCAGGAATGAGCAGTTCTTC CSVQPGRNEQFF
TRBJ2-3 . TRBD1 TRBV5-1 TGCGCCAGCAGCTTGGAAGGCAGGGGGCAGGTAGATACGCAGTATTTT CASSLEGRGQVDTQYF
TRBJ2-5 . . TRBV28 TGTGCCGCCGGGCGGGACAATGAGTGGGAGCAGTACTTC CAAGRDNEWEQYF
TRBJ2-7 . TRBD2 TRBV5-1 TGCGCCAGCAGACCCACCGGGACTAGCGTCTACGAGCAGTACTTC CASRPTGTSVYEQYF
TRBJ2-1 . . TRBV28 TGTGCCAGCAGATCGGGGCGGAGGAGCTCCTACAATGAGCAGTTCTTC CASRSGRRSSYNEQFF